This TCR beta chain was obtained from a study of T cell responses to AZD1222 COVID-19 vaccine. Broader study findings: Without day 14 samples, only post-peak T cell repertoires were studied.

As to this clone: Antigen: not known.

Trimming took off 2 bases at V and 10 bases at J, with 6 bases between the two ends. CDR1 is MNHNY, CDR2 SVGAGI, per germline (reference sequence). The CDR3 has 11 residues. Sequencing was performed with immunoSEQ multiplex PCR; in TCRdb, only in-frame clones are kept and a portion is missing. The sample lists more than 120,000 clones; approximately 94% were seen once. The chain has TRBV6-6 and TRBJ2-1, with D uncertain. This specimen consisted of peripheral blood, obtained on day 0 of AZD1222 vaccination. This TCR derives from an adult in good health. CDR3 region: CASSYDGEQFF. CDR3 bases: TGTGCCAGCAGTTACGACGGAGAGCAGTTCTTC.